Reported below is one T cell receptor beta chain. Its specificity is not known. The data stem from a study of graft-versus-host responses after intestinal transplantation. Overall study: All recipients were given anti-thymocyte globulin induction, and tacrolimus and steroids were then administered for roughly 3 years. Study-wide findings and caveats: GvH clones appeared in recipient marrow, some first in ileum or blood. Allograft graft-versus-host to host-versus-graft clonal ratios ran high in patients with graft-donor T cell macrochimerism.

The data were produced by immunoSEQ multiplex PCR, yet TCRdb's version contains in-frame clones alone and is incomplete. Of roughly 40,000 clones listed, 85% to 90% are singletons. Trimming took off 0 bases at V and 5 bases at J, with 14 bases between the two ends. Germline assignment: CDR1 SGHRS and CDR2 YFSETQ. This CDR3 is built from 15 residues. The receptor comes from a human patient who received an intestinal transplant, so some T cells may come from the graft donor. This specimen consisted of PBMCs, obtained approximately 270 days after transplant. This chain connects TRBV5-1 to TRBJ2-5; D gene uncertain. The CDR3 sequence: CASSLGRWPRETQYF. For the CDR3, the DNA is TGCGCCAGCAGCTTGGGGCGGTGGCCCAGGGAGACCCAGTACTTC.